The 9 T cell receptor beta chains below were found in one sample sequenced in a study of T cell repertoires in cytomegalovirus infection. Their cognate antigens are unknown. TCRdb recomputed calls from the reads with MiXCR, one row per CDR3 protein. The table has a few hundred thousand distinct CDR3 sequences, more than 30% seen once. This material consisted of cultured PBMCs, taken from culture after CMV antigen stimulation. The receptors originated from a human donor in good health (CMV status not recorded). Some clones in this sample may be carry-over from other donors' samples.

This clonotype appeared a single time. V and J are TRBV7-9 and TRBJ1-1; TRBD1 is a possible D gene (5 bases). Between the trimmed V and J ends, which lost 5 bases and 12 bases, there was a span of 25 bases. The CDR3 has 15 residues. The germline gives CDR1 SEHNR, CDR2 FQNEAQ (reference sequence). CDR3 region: CASSRGDWGGDGSFF. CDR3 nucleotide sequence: TGTGCCAGCAGCCGTGGGGACTGGGGCGGAGACGGGTCTTTCTTT.

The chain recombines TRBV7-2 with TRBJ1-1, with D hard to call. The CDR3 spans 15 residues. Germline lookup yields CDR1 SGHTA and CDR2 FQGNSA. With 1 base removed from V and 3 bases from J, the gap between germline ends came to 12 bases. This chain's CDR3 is CASSLVVGGYTEAFF. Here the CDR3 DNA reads TGTGCCAGCAGCTTAGTTGTGGGAGGGTACACTGAAGCTTTCTTT.

The CDR3 DNA reads TGTGCCAGCAGCTCGCACTCAAACTATGGCTACACCTTC. Protein product: CASSSHSNYGYTF. This chain connects TRBV7-2 to TRBJ1-2; D uncertain. Deletions cut 4 bases from V and 2 bases from J, with 8 bases between. There are 13 residues in the CDR3. Germline lookup yields CDR1 SGHTA and CDR2 FQGNSA.

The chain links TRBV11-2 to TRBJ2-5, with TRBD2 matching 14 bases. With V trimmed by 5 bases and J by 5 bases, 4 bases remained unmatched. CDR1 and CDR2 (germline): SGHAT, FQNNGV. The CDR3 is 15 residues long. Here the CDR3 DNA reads TGTGCCAGCAGCCCGGGGACTAGCGGGAGCGAGACCCAGTACTTC. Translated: CASSPGTSGSETQYF. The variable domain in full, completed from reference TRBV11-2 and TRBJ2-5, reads EAGVAQSPRYKIIEKRQSVAFWCNPISGHATLYWYQQILGQGPKLLIQFQNNGVVDDSQLPKDRFSAERLKGVDSTLKIQPAKLEDSAVYLCASSPGTSGSETQYFGPGTRLLVL.

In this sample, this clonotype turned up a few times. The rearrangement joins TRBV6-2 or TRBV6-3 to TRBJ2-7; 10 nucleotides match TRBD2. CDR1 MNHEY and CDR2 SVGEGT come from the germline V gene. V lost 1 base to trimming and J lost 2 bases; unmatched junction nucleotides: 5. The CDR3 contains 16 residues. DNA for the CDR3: TGTGCCAGCAGTTACTTGGGGACTAGCGCGCCCTACGAGCAGTACGTC. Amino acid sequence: CASSYLGTSAPYEQYV.

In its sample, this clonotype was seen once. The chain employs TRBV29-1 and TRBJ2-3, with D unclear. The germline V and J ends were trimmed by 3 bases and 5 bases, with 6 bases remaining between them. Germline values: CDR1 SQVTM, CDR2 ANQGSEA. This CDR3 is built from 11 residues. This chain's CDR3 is CSVDYLDTQYF. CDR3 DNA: TGCAGCGTTGATTACTTAGATACGCAGTATTTT.

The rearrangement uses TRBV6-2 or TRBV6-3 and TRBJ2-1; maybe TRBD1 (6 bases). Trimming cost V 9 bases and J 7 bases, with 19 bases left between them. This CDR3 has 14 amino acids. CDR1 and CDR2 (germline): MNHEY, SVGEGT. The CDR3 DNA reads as TGTGCCAGTCGTAGAGGGGGAGTGGGTAATGAGCAGTTCTTC. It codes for CASRRGGVGNEQFF.

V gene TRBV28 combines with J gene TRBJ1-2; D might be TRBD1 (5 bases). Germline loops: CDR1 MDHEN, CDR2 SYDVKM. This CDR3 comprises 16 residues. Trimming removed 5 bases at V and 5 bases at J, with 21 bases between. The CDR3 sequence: CASSNPQTGRRYGYTF. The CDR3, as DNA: TGTGCCAGCAGTAATCCGCAAACGGGACGGAGATATGGCTACACCTTC.

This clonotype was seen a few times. The CDR3 DNA is TGTGCCAGCAGTTTTACGGTAGGGACAGGGCGTCATGGGGAGACCCAGTACTTC. Translated: CASSFTVGTGRHGETQYF. This chain joins TRBV6-2 or TRBV6-3 and TRBJ2-5; 9 nucleotides agree with TRBD1. Germline trimming cut 4 bases from V and 5 bases from J; bases unmatched to any gene: 17. In germline, CDR1 is MNHEY, CDR2 SVGEGT. CDR3 length: 18 residues.